This T cell receptor (beta chain) comes out of a study of blood T cells in healthy people across ages. Deletions cut 0 bases from V and 13 bases from J, with 13 bases between. CDR1 is MNHEY and CDR2 is SVGEGT in the germline V gene. The CDR3 length is 13 residues. General study results and limits: Higher diversity, along with more naive CD4+ cells, distinguished long-lived donors from aged donors. TCR beta diversity correlated strongly with naive T cell percentage. The study could not conclusively compare naive and antigen-experienced cells, given its unsorted PBMCs.

This clonotype showed up just a few times. Its antigen is not known. Sample-barcoded 5' priming and a J-beta primer mix drove a second PCR of roughly 6 to 12 cycles. TCRdb redid the calling of the 5' RACE reads with MiXCR, one entry per CDR3 protein. Of approximately 600,000 distinct CDR3 sequences listed, about 54% are singletons. The material sequenced was blood. This clonotype was sampled from a man between 60 and 75 years old in good health. The chain employs TRBV6-2 or TRBV6-3 and TRBJ2-4; D remains unclear. The CDR3 loop reads CASSYSTPGGQYF. The CDR3 DNA sequence: TGTGCCAGCAGTTACTCGACGCCGGGTGGGCAGTACTTC.